This passage covers 13 T cell receptor beta chains from one sample sequenced in a study of Ad26.COV2.S vaccination and SARS-CoV-2 variants. Stated treatment: 15 to 20 received Ad26.COV2.S at low or high dose, single or two shots; roughly five received placebo; per-sample allocation not given. Specimen acquisition occurred on day 63 following the initial vaccine or placebo injection. Measured with immunoSEQ multiplex PCR; TCRdb has only the in-frame clones, and not every one. The table shows roughly 700,000 clones, with 70% to 90% occurring only once. This specimen was peripheral blood, taken in a trial of Ad26.COV2.S vaccine versus placebo. The receptors derive from a person between 18 and 59 years old who received the Ad26.COV2.S COVID-19 vaccine or a placebo.

V and J are TRBV30 and TRBJ1-5; no reliable D call. The CDR3 has 14 residues. V shed 2 bases and J shed 5 bases, with 13 bases lying between them. The germline V gene encodes CDR1 GTSNPN and CDR2 SVGIG (reference sequence). The CDR3 coding sequence is TGTGCCTGGAGTTTCCCGGGAGGTTATCAGCCCCAGCATTTT. It yields the protein CAWSFPGGYQPQHF.

The chain employs TRBV28 and TRBJ1-6; D possibly corresponds to TRBD1 (6 bases). The CDR3 is made up of 13 amino acids. Germline V CDR1 and CDR2: MDHEN, SYDVKM. V was pared by 4 bases and J by 11 bases, with 12 bases between. The CDR3 is CASSWGGPPPLHF. The CDR3 DNA reads TGTGCCAGCAGTTGGGGGGGGCCTCCACCCCTCCACTTT. The variable domain in full, completed from reference TRBV28 and TRBJ1-6, reads DVKVTQSSRYLVKRTGEKVFLECVQDMDHENMFWYRQDPGLGLRLIYFSYDVKMKEKGDIPEGYSVSREKKERFSLILESASTNQTSMYLCASSWGGPPPLHFGNGTRLTVT.

Regarding this clone: Other nucleotide sequences in the sample specify the same CDR3. V usage is TRBV5-6 and J usage is TRBJ1-4; D is unclear. Germline V CDR1 and CDR2: SGHDT, YYEEEE. CDR3 size: 13 residues. Trimming left V 0 bases short and J 4 bases short, with 4 bases between. In DNA form, the CDR3 reads TGTGCCAGCAGCTTGGGCCTTAATGAAAAACTGTTTTTT. The encoded protein is CASSLGLNEKLFF.

The genes are TRBV24-1 and TRBJ2-7; no reliable D call. Trimming left V 9 bases short and J 1 base short, with 9 bases between. This CDR3 contains 12 residues. Germline V CDR1 and CDR2: KGHDR, SFDVKD. This CDR3 is CATGFQSYEQYF. In nucleotides, the CDR3 is TGTGCCACCGGGTTTCAGTCCTACGAGCAGTACTTC.

The chain links TRBV6-5 to TRBJ1-2, with D tentatively TRBD1 (5 bases). Trimming stripped 8 bases from V and 4 bases from J, with 11 bases between. Germline CDR1 and CDR2: MNHEY and SVGAGI. The length of the CDR3 is 12 residues. CDR3 sequence reads: CASLGDFYGYTF. CDR3 DNA: TGTGCCAGCTTGGGGGACTTCTATGGCTACACCTTC.

V gene TRBV7-3 combines with J gene TRBJ2-6; 8 bases agree with TRBD1. Germline assignment: CDR1 SGHTA and CDR2 FQGTGA. V trimming: 6 bases; J trimming: 0 bases; junction bases outside the gene matches: 7. The CDR3 has 17 amino acids. CDR3 nucleotide sequence: TGTGCCAGCAGTTGGGACAGGATAACCTCTGGGGCCAACGTCCTGACTTTC. Its translation: CASSWDRITSGANVLTF.

V gene TRBV5-1 combines with J gene TRBJ1-1; 7 positions agree with TRBD1. Germline V gene data show CDR1 as SGHRS and CDR2 as YFSETQ. The CDR3 has 13 amino acids. Unmatched junction bases numbered 4, after V lost 3 bases and J lost 5 bases. CDR3 protein: CASSSSGGTEAFF. The CDR3 DNA is TGCGCCAGCAGCTCCTCAGGGGGAACTGAAGCTTTCTTT.

The J gene is TRBJ2-5, the V gene TRBV4-3, with 13 bases that match TRBD2. The germline V gene has CDR1 LGHNA and CDR2 YSLEER. Germline trimming cut 1 base from V and 5 bases from J; bases unmatched to any gene: 10. CDR3 length: 18 residues. CDR3 coding DNA: TGCGCCAGCAGCCAAGTCGGGACTAGCGGGGTTATAGCGGAGACCCAGTACTTC. Amino acid sequence: CASSQVGTSGVIAETQYF.

This chain joins TRBV18 and TRBJ2-5, with 9 bases fitting TRBD1. The V gene's germline CDR1 is KGHSH and CDR2 LQKENI. Losses at the gene ends were 6 bases for V and 4 bases for J; bases not matched to a gene: 9. This CDR3 is 15 amino acids long. The CDR3 DNA reads as TGTGCCAGCTCTCCCCGGACAGGGGAGGGAGAGACCCAGTACTTC. Encoded protein: CASSPRTGEGETQYF.

The chain employs TRBV10-3 and TRBJ2-7; no firm D call. The CDR3 loop spans 12 amino acids. Germline loops: CDR1 ENHRY, CDR2 SYGVKD. V dropped 4 bases and J dropped 4 bases, with 8 bases sitting between them. The CDR3 DNA is TGTGCCATCAGTGGGTCTAGATACGAGCAGTACTTC. It yields the protein CAISGSRYEQYF.

This clone occurred a few times. This chain connects TRBV6-5 to TRBJ2-7; D call uncertain. The CDR3 is 15 residues long. Germline loops: CDR1 MNHEY, CDR2 SVGAGI. The V end was cut by 0 bases, the J end by 1 base, with 10 bases between. The CDR3 loop is CASSYSGIQSYEQYF. The DNA of the CDR3 is TGTGCCAGCAGTTACTCTGGGATTCAATCCTACGAGCAGTACTTC.

The CDR3 DNA is TGTGCCAGCAGCTTAGTCGGCAGGGGATCCTACGAGCAGTACTTC. Amino acid sequence: CASSLVGRGSYEQYF. The chain employs TRBV7-9 and TRBJ2-7, with D tentatively TRBD1 (6 bases). Germline V gene data show CDR1 as SEHNR and CDR2 as FQNEAQ (reference sequence). The CDR3 has 15 amino acids. V was clipped by 1 base and J by 1 base, with 11 bases between them. Full variable domain (rest looked up from reference TRBV7-9 and TRBJ2-7): DTGVSQNPRHKITKRGQNVTFRCDPISEHNRLYWYRQTLGQGPEFLTYFQNEAQLEKSRLLSDRFSAERPKGSFSTLEIQRTEQGDSAMYLCASSLVGRGSYEQYFGPGTRLTVT.

The chain uses TRBV29-1 and TRBJ2-4; D is tentatively TRBD1 or TRBD2 (5 bases each). This CDR3 comprises 14 residues. V was pared by 6 bases and J by 6 bases, with 18 bases between. The germline V gene has CDR1 SQVTM and CDR2 ANQGSEA. CDR3: CSVWDGEVGNIQYF. CDR3 nucleotide sequence: TGCAGCGTATGGGACGGGGAAGTCGGAAACATTCAGTACTTC.